The 3 T cell receptor beta chains below come from one sample, sequenced in a study of blood T cell repertoires in COVID-19. Libraries were prepared by immunoSEQ multiplex PCR; TCRdb keeps only in-frame clonotypes and omits some of them. The table has over 400,000 clones, roughly nine tenths seen once; the top ten hold more than 7.5%. Material: PBMCs or T cells enriched from blood (not recorded which). These TCRs come from a woman between 55 and 75 years old who had recovered from COVID-19.

The gene calls are TRBV24-1 and TRBJ1-4; TRBD1 is a possible D gene (5 bases). The length of the CDR3 is 16 residues. Deletions cut 4 bases from V and 6 bases from J, with 17 bases between. The germline CDR1 and CDR2 sequences are KGHDR and SFDVKD. The chain's CDR3 is CATSDWGQGNDEKLFF. In DNA, the CDR3 is TGTGCCACCAGTGACTGGGGCCAGGGCAATGATGAAAAACTGTTTTTT.

The chain recombines TRBV7-2 with TRBJ1-2; a weak D match, TRBD1 (5 bases). The CDR3 runs 12 residues. Germline V lookup: CDR1 SGHTA, CDR2 FQGNSA. V was trimmed by 6 bases and J by 4 bases, leaving 9 bases between them. The CDR3 spells CASSFDSYGYTF. The CDR3 coding sequence is TGTGCCAGCAGTTTTGACAGCTATGGCTACACCTTC.

About this clone itself: This CDR3 is also generated by other DNA sequences in the sample. The chain has TRBV5-1 and TRBJ1-2; tentatively, D is TRBD1 (6 bases). The germline V gene encodes CDR1 SGHRS and CDR2 YFSETQ. V was cut by 4 bases and J by 2 bases, with 9 bases left in between. The CDR3 is made up of 13 amino acids. The CDR3 nucleotides are TGCGCCAGCAGCCCGGACAGAAACTATGGCTACACCTTC. It specifies CASSPDRNYGYTF.